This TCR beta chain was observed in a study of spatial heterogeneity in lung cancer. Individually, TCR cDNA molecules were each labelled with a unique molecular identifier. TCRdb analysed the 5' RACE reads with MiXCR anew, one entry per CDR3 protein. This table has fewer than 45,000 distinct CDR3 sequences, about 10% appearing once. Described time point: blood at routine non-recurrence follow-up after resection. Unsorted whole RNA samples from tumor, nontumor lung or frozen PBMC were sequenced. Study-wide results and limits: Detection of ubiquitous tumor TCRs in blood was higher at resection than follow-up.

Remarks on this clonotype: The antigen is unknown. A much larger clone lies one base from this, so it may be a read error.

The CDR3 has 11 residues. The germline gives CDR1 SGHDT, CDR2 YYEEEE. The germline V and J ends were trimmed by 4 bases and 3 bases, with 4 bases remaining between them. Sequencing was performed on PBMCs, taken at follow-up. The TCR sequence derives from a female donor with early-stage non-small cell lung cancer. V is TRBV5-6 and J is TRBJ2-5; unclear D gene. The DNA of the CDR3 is TGTGCCAGCAGCCAAAAAGAGACCCAGTACTTC. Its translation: CASSQKETQYF.